The rows below give T cell receptor beta chains drawn from one sample of a study of OX40 agonist ivuxolimab in advanced cancers. Data came from immunoSEQ multiplex PCR; TCRdb stores just in-frame clones and leaves some out. Among some 25,000 clones listed, roughly 85% were seen once. The material sequenced was CD4+ or CD8+ T cells sorted from blood, taken in a trial of the OX40 agonist ivuxolimab. The receptor set was obtained from an adult with an advanced solid tumor such as melanoma, head and neck, liver or kidney cancer. Both conserved end residues are part of each CDR3. A D gene is named only where the DNA matches it firmly. Size values are once, few and many counts, or a class for expanded clones, and some rows have none.

d_call: NA
clone_size: NA
v_call: TRBV12-5
j_call: TRBJ2-6
cdr3_aa: CARWCSEGQSRANVLTF
cdr3_nt: TGTGCTAGGTGGTGCTCTGAAGGACAAAGTCGGGCCAACGTCCTGACTTTC

d_call: TRBD1
clone_size: NA
v_call: TRBV2
j_call: TRBJ2-7
cdr3_aa: CASSVNGGQAHEQYF
cdr3_nt: TGTGCCAGCAGTGTCAATGGGGGACAGGCCCACGAGCAGTACTTC

d_call: NA
clone_size: once
v_call: TRBV7-7
j_call: TRBJ2-2
cdr3_aa: CASKGDSSGTGELFF
cdr3_nt: TGTGCCAGCAAAGGGGACTCCTCGGGCACCGGGGAGCTGTTTTTT

d_call: NA
clone_size: few
v_call: TRBV29-1
j_call: TRBJ2-7
cdr3_aa: CSVRNYEQYF
cdr3_nt: TGCAGCGTCCGAAACTACGAGCAGTACTTC

d_call: NA
clone_size: NA
v_call: TRBV25-1
j_call: TRBJ1-2
cdr3_aa: CASSGTVGYGYTF
cdr3_nt: TGTGCCAGCAGTGGGACAGTGGGATATGGCTACACCTTC

d_call: TRBD1
clone_size: NA
v_call: TRBV6-5
j_call: TRBJ1-2
cdr3_aa: CASSYSTGRGDYGYTF
cdr3_nt: TGTGCCAGCAGTTACTCGACCGGCAGGGGGGACTATGGCTACACCTTC

d_call: TRBD2
clone_size: NA
v_call: TRBV11-2
j_call: TRBJ2-3
cdr3_aa: CASSRPSFGGEGDTQYF
cdr3_nt: TGTGCCAGCAGCCGGCCTTCGTTTGGCGGGGAGGGGGATACGCAGTATTTT

d_call: NA
clone_size: NA
v_call: TRBV14
j_call: TRBJ1-1
cdr3_aa: CASSQDKGLLTTEAFF
cdr3_nt: TGTGCCAGCAGCCAAGATAAGGGGCTCTTGACCACTGAAGCTTTCTTT

d_call: NA
clone_size: NA
v_call: TRBV7-6
j_call: TRBJ1-1
cdr3_aa: CASSLGQNTEAFF
cdr3_nt: TGTGCCAGCAGCTTAGGACAGAACACTGAAGCTTTCTTT

d_call: TRBD1
clone_size: NA
v_call: TRBV6-5
j_call: TRBJ2-7
cdr3_aa: CASSYPDRAIYEQYF
cdr3_nt: TGTGCCAGCAGTTACCCGGACAGGGCGATCTACGAGCAGTACTTC

d_call: NA
clone_size: NA
v_call: TRBV7-9
j_call: TRBJ2-7
cdr3_aa: CASSLSEEQYF
cdr3_nt: TGTGCCAGCAGCTTATCGGAGGAGCAGTACTTC

d_call: NA
clone_size: NA
v_call: TRBV7-8
j_call: TRBJ2-7
cdr3_aa: CASSIGSYEQYF
cdr3_nt: TGTGCCAGCAGCATTGGCTCGTACGAGCAGTACTTC

d_call: NA
clone_size: few
v_call: TRBV11-2
j_call: TRBJ2-7
cdr3_aa: CASSLGDGYEQYF
cdr3_nt: TGTGCCAGCAGCTTAGGGGACGGCTACGAGCAGTACTTC

d_call: NA
clone_size: NA
v_call: TRBV30
j_call: TRBJ1-1
cdr3_aa: CAWSDTNTEAFF
cdr3_nt: TGTGCCTGGAGTGATACGAACACTGAAGCTTTCTTT

d_call: NA
clone_size: NA
v_call: TRBV7-9
j_call: TRBJ1-2
cdr3_aa: CASSPSEGNYGYTF
cdr3_nt: TGTGCCAGCAGCCCCTCCGAGGGAAACTATGGCTACACCTTC

d_call: NA
clone_size: NA
v_call: TRBV7-2
j_call: TRBJ2-7
cdr3_aa: CASSLAASSYEQYF
cdr3_nt: TGTGCCAGCAGCTTAGCGGCGAGCTCCTACGAGCAGTACTTC

d_call: NA
clone_size: NA
v_call: TRBV29-1
j_call: TRBJ2-2
cdr3_aa: CSALGAVENTGELFF
cdr3_nt: TGCAGCGCACTCGGGGCCGTGGAGAACACCGGGGAGCTGTTTTTT